This TCR beta chain was identified in a study of vaccination and CD4 T cells after COVID-19. In the study overall: SARS-CoV-2 PCR on nasal swabs had been positive for the convalescent patients; nine were mild and one was severe. Median time from second vaccine dose to sampling was roughly 72 days (14 to 241). From HCoV-229E, HCoV-OC43, HCoV-NL63 and SARS-CoV-2, overlapping spike peptides were used to stimulate the cells. The authors gave control cultures a CEFX pool, an HIV-1 Nef pool, or no peptide.

Sequencing of DNA taken from cultured CD4+ T cells relied on the Oncomine TCR Beta short-read assay. Using its own MiXCR run on the PCR reads, TCRdb lists one record per CDR3 protein. The sample lists approximately 22,000 distinct CDR3 sequences; around 50% were seen once. This CDR3 is 14 amino acids long. Germline loops: CDR1 MDHEN, CDR2 SYDVKM. J gave up 5 bases and V 3 bases, and 3 bases lay outside the gene matches. A single count supports this clonotype. Its antigen remains unidentified. As for treatment: roughly 11-day PBMC culture with coronavirus spike peptide pools or control peptides (ViraFEST assay).

The sample taken for sequencing was CD4+ T cells from blood, cultured in vitro. This rearrangement joins TRBV28 to TRBJ2-5, with TRBD1 matching 10 bases. The receptor was derived from a human donor who had recovered from COVID-19. The CDR3 nucleotides are TGTGCCAGCAGTTTGGGACAGGGGTACGAGACCCAGTACTTC. Translated: CASSLGQGYETQYF.